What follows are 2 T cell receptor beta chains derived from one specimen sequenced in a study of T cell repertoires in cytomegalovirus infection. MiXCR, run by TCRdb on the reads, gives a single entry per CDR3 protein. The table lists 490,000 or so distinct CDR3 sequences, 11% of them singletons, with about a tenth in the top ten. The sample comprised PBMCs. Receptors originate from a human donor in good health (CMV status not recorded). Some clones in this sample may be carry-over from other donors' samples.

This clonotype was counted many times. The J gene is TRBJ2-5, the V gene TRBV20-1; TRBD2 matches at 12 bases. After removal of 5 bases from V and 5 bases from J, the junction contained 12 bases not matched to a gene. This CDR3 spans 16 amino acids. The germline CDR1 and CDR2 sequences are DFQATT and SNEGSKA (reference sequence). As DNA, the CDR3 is TGCAGTGCTCGCCCCCTAGCGGGAGGGCGATATGAGACCCAGTACTTC. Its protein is CSARPLAGGRYETQYF.

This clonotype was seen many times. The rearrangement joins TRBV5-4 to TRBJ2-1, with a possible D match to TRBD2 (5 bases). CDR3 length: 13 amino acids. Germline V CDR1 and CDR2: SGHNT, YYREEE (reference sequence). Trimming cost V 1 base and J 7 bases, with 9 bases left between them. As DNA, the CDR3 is TGTGCCAGCAGCTTGCCTAGCAAGAATGAGCAGTTCTTC. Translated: CASSLPSKNEQFF.